This T cell receptor beta chain stems from a study of PD-L1 blockade in urothelial cancer. Some clones are missing from TCRdb's copy, which holds only in-frame ones; the method was immunoSEQ multiplex PCR. The sample has about 66,000 clones, about nine tenths seen once; the top ten hold about 11%. Documented time point: peripheral blood 6 weeks after treatment start. This TCR was recovered from a man between 60 and 70 years old with urothelial cancer. This specimen was PBMCs, taken around atezolizumab (anti-PD-L1) treatment.

In DNA, the CDR3 is TGTGCCATCAGTGAGTATAAAAGTAGCGGGAGTCCCCACGAGCAGTACTTC. This codes for CAISEYKSSGSPHEQYF. The chain carries TRBV10-3 and TRBJ2-7; 9 nucleotides line up with TRBD2. This CDR3 contains 17 residues. Germline V gene lookup returns CDR1 ENHRY and CDR2 SYGVKD. V gave up 1 base and J gave up 5 bases; unmatched junction bases: 12.